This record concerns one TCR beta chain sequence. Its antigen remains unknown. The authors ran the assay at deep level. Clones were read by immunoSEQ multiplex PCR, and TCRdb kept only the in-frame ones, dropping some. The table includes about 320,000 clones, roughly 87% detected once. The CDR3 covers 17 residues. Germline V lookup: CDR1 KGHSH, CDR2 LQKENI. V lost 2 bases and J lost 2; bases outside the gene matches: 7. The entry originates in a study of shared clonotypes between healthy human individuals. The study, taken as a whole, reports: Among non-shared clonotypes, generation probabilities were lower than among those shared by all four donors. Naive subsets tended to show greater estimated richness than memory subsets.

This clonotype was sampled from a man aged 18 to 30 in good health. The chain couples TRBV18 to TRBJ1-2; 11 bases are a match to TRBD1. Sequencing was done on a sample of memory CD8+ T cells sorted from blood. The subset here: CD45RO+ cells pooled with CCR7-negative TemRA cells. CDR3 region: CASSPYGQGASNYGYTF. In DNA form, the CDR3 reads TGTGCCAGCTCACCATACGGACAGGGGGCATCGAACTATGGCTACACCTTC.